What follows is one TCR beta chain and its context. The data are from a study of blood T cell repertoires in COVID-19. The overall study: Both acute and convalescent COVID-19 samples were obtained from the United States, Italy and Spain.

CDR3 length equals 17 residues. In the authors' workflow: Quantification of nucleated cells was approximated via reference gene primer amplification. The table came from immunoSEQ multiplex PCR; TCRdb's copy has only in-frame clones and leaves some out. The D gene and trimming were derived from the DNA, and the V and J assignments and clone size from that table. The profile shows over 50,000 clones, about 87% of them singletons. Material: peripheral blood. V gene TRBV21-1 combines with J gene TRBJ2-2; TRBD2, the D gene given by the table, was not confirmed from the DNA. TRBV21-1 counts as a pseudogene. The sequence came from a man between 60 and 75 years old with acute or convalescent COVID-19. CDR3 coding DNA: TGTGCCAGCACGGGCCGCCTTCCTAGCGGGGGCGGCGGGGAGCTGTTTTTT. It is translated as CASTGRLPSGGGGELFF.